This TCR beta chain is drawn from a study of OX40 agonist ivuxolimab in advanced cancers. Study context: Therapy given before enrollment (anti-PD-1, anti-PD-L1 or anti-CTLA-4) was allowed, and 35% to 45% had some.

Generated by immunoSEQ multiplex PCR, the TCRdb table keeps only in-frame clones and is missing some. The sample holds tens of thousands of clones, around 88% seen once. Notes on the study in general: Blood T cells, both CD4+ and CD8+, expanded clonally by week 6 at 0.1 to 3.0 mg/kg.

The V gene end was trimmed by 5 bases and the J gene end by 7 bases; junction bases not matched to a gene: 10. This CDR3 comprises 15 residues. Germline assignment: CDR1 SGHAT and CDR2 FQDESV (reference sequence). As concerns this clone: Its antigen is as yet unknown.

The TCR comes from an adult with an advanced solid tumor such as melanoma, head and neck, liver or kidney cancer. This specimen was CD4+ or CD8+ T cells sorted from blood, taken in a trial of the OX40 agonist ivuxolimab. The chain combines TRBV11-1 with TRBJ2-2; 7 bases match TRBD1. The CDR3 region is CASSRRQGEIGELFF. Here the CDR3 DNA reads TGTGCCAGCAGCCGAAGGCAGGGGGAGATCGGGGAGCTGTTTTTT.